These 20 T cell receptor beta chains originate from one sample sequenced in a study of blood T cell repertoires in COVID-19. TCRdb keeps only in-frame clones here, not all; method: immunoSEQ multiplex PCR. The sample lists about 110,000 clones; about 81% were seen once. The specimen sequenced was peripheral blood. The source of these receptors is a man in his sixties or seventies with acute or convalescent COVID-19.

V gene TRBV5-1 combines with J gene TRBJ2-3; maybe TRBD1 (5 bases). With 8 bases removed from V and 1 base from J, the gap between germline ends came to 17 bases. The CDR3 length is 15 residues. In germline, CDR1 is SGHRS, CDR2 YFSETQ. The CDR3 DNA is TGCGCCAGTAAGGAGATTCCGACAGGCACAGATACGCAGTATTTT. Translated: CASKEIPTGTDTQYF.

The chain joins TRBV3-1 (or the pseudogene TRBV3-2) to TRBJ1-6, with 12 nucleotides matching TRBD1. Germline CDR1 LGHDT, CDR2 YNNKEL (reference sequence). V trimming: 1 base; J trimming: 9 bases; junction bases outside the gene matches: 1. This CDR3 is 15 amino acids long. This chain's CDR3 is CASSQGDRGPSPLHF. The CDR3 DNA is TGTGCCAGCAGCCAAGGGGACAGGGGGCCTTCACCCCTCCACTTT.

V is TRBV5-1 and J is TRBJ1-2; D is possibly TRBD1 (5 bases). This CDR3 has 14 amino acids. Per germline, CDR1 SGHRS and CDR2 YFSETQ. V was trimmed by 0 bases and J by 4 bases, leaving 10 bases between them. The CDR3 is CASSLGGEAYGYTF. CDR3 in DNA: TGCGCCAGCAGCTTGGGAGGGGAGGCCTATGGCTACACCTTC.

J is TRBJ1-6 and V is TRBV3-1 (or the pseudogene TRBV3-2), with D possibly being TRBD1 (5 bases). Per germline, CDR1 LGHDT and CDR2 YNNKEL (reference sequence). V lost 1 base and J 10 bases, leaving 11 bases between the germline ends. This CDR3 contains 14 residues. Here the CDR3 DNA reads TGTGCCAGCAGCCAAGCTCGTGGGGGGTCACCCCTCCACTTT. Its translation: CASSQARGGSPLHF.

This rearrangement joins TRBV28 to TRBJ1-2; 7 positions match TRBD1. The CDR3 contains 12 residues. In germline, CDR1 is MDHEN, CDR2 SYDVKM. V shed 6 bases and J 5 bases; nucleotides not matched to a gene: 3. The CDR3 nucleotides read TGTGCCAGCAGGACAGGGCCTTATGGCTACACCTTC. Encoded protein: CASRTGPYGYTF.

In its sample, this clone was seen a few times. V gene TRBV28 combines with J gene TRBJ1-5; tentatively, D is TRBD1 (6 bases). CDR1 and CDR2 (germline): MDHEN, SYDVKM. This CDR3 is 16 amino acids long. V lost 4 bases to trimming and J lost 2 bases, with 15 bases between them. DNA of the CDR3: TGTGCCAGCAGTTCCCCAGAGGGACATGGCAATCAGCCCCAGCATTTT. This encodes CASSSPEGHGNQPQHF.

The rearrangement joins TRBV5-1 to TRBJ2-7, with TRBD1 identical over 8 bases. This CDR3 is built from 16 residues. Germline assignment: CDR1 SGHRS and CDR2 YFSETQ. Trimming cost V 2 bases and J 6 bases; bases outside gene matches: 13. This CDR3 is CASSFAQRTGTGEQYF. DNA for the CDR3: TGCGCCAGCAGCTTTGCCCAACGGACAGGGACGGGCGAGCAGTACTTC. The variable domain in full, completed from reference TRBV5-1 and TRBJ2-7, reads KAGVTQTPRYLIKTRGQQVTLSCSPISGHRSVSWYQQTPGQGLQFLFEYFSETQRNKGNFPGRFSGRQFSNSRSEMNVSTLELGDSALYLCASSFAQRTGTGEQYFGPGTRLTVT.

This rearrangement joins TRBV5-6 to TRBJ2-3; 10 nucleotides agree with TRBD2. The CDR3 runs to 16 residues. Germline V lookup: CDR1 SGHDT, CDR2 YYEEEE. With V trimmed by 0 bases and J by 3 bases, 4 bases remained unmatched. The CDR3: CASSLAAGGRTDTQYF. The CDR3 DNA reads as TGTGCCAGCAGCTTGGCAGCGGGGGGGCGGACAGATACGCAGTATTTT.

The chain has TRBV11-2 and TRBJ2-2, with a weak D call TRBD2 (5 bases). Trimming left V 7 bases short and J 6 bases short, with 15 bases between. Germline V gene data show CDR1 as SGHAT and CDR2 as FQNNGV. The CDR3 runs 14 residues. CDR3 sequence reads: CASTDLGGSGELFF. The DNA for the CDR3 is TGTGCCAGCACCGATTTAGGAGGATCCGGGGAGCTGTTTTTT.

DNA for the CDR3: TGTGCCAGCAGTGCGGGACTAGCGGGGGGGAGGTACGAGCAGTACTTC. Its protein product is CASSAGLAGGRYEQYF. The V and J genes are TRBV2 and TRBJ2-7; 16 bases align to TRBD2. V gave up 4 bases and J gave up 4 bases; unmatched junction bases: 4. In germline, CDR1 is SNHLY, CDR2 FYNNEI. This CDR3 region has 16 residues. The whole variable domain, filled in from reference TRBV2 and TRBJ2-7, reads EPEVTQTPSHQVTQMGQEVILRCVPISNHLYFYWYRQILGQKVEFLVSFYNNEISEKSEIFDDQFSVERPDGSNFTLKIRSTKLEDSAMYFCASSAGLAGGRYEQYFGPGTRLTVT.

The J gene is TRBJ1-4, the V gene TRBV2; the D gene is possibly TRBD1 (6 bases). CDR3 length equals 15 residues. Germline V gives CDR1 SNHLY, CDR2 FYNNEI. V was cut by 5 bases and J by 2 bases, with 12 bases left in between. Written as DNA, the CDR3 is TGTGCCAGCAGTAATCAGGGGAACACTAATGAAAAACTGTTTTTT. It is translated as CASSNQGNTNEKLFF.

This sequence joins TRBV19 and TRBJ2-1, with a possible D match to TRBD1 (6 bases). Germline CDR1 is LNHDA and CDR2 is SQIVND (reference sequence). The length of the CDR3 is 13 residues. Deletions cut 0 bases from V and 10 bases from J, with 10 bases between. The CDR3 coding sequence is TGTGCCAGTAGTATAGAACAGGGTAGGGAGCAGTTCTTC. This codes for CASSIEQGREQFF.

The CDR3 nucleotides are TGCGCCAGCAGAATCGACAGCATTGAAGCTTTCTTT. This encodes CASRIDSIEAFF. V is TRBV10-1 and J is TRBJ1-1, with a weak D call TRBD1 (5 bases). The length of the CDR3 is 12 residues. V was clipped by 6 bases and J by 7 bases, with 12 bases between them. Germline loops: CDR1 WNHNN, CDR2 SYGVQD (reference sequence).

The genes are TRBV3-1 (or the pseudogene TRBV3-2) and TRBJ1-2; 7 bases map to TRBD1. CDR3 length: 15 residues. The V segment lost 1 base and the J segment 5 bases; nucleotides outside the gene matches: 7. CDR1 and CDR2 from the germline V gene are LGHDT and YNNKEL (reference sequence). The CDR3 here is CASSQGMTGTYGYTF. CDR3 DNA: TGTGCCAGCAGCCAAGGAATGACAGGGACTTATGGCTACACCTTC.

The table lists this clone with a few counts. The genes are TRBV5-6 and TRBJ1-1; 7 bases fit TRBD1. The length of the CDR3 is 14 residues. V shed 4 bases, J shed 5 bases, and the junction held 8 bases outside the gene matches. Germline V gene lookup returns CDR1 SGHDT and CDR2 YYEEEE. The CDR3 here is CASSLTGRQTEAFF. In nucleotides, the CDR3 is TGTGCCAGCAGCCTGACAGGGAGGCAAACTGAAGCTTTCTTT.

The genes are TRBV11-2 and TRBJ2-7; maybe TRBD1 (5 bases). V was trimmed by 2 bases and J by 4 bases, leaving 15 bases between them. Germline V CDR1 and CDR2: SGHAT, FQNNGV. The CDR3 spans 15 residues. The CDR3 loop reads CASSLSRVTAYEQYF. CDR3 nucleotides: TGTGCCAGCAGCTTAAGCAGGGTGACGGCATACGAGCAGTACTTC.

This rearrangement joins TRBV5-1 to TRBJ2-1; TRBD2 is a possible D gene (6 bases). Deletions cut 1 base from V and 3 bases from J, with 11 bases between. The CDR3 contains 15 residues. Germline CDR1 reads SGHRS; CDR2 reads YFSETQ. The CDR3 loop is CASSLLSGGYNEQFF. Here the CDR3 DNA reads TGCGCCAGCAGCTTGTTGTCCGGGGGCTACAATGAGCAGTTCTTC.

V and J are TRBV2 and TRBJ2-2, with 7 bases matching TRBD1. CDR1 and CDR2 from the germline V gene are SNHLY and FYNNEI. This CDR3 spans 12 amino acids. The V segment lost 10 bases and the J segment 7 bases; nucleotides outside the gene matches: 6. The CDR3 protein is CATTQGSGELFF. Written as DNA, the CDR3 is TGTGCCACCACACAGGGGAGCGGGGAGCTGTTTTTT.

The chain recombines TRBV3-1 (or the pseudogene TRBV3-2) with TRBJ2-5; 10 bases align to TRBD2. Looked up from germline, CDR1 is LGHDT and CDR2 is YNNKEL (reference sequence). V gave up 1 base and J gave up 2 bases; unmatched junction bases: 4. The CDR3 runs to 16 residues. CDR3 nucleotides: TGTGCCAGCAGCCAAGGGCCAGCGGGGGGGCAAGAGACCCAGTACTTC. This encodes CASSQGPAGGQETQYF.

The chain couples TRBV28 to TRBJ2-7, with 7 bases that match TRBD1. This CDR3 is built from 16 residues. The V segment lost 3 bases and the J segment 6 bases; nucleotides outside the gene matches: 14. Germline-derived CDR1 and CDR2 are MDHEN and SYDVKM. The CDR3 coding sequence is TGTGCCAGCAGTTTTCGACAGGGAAAGTTTGAGGGCGAGCAGTACTTC. Its translation: CASSFRQGKFEGEQYF.